These 14 T cell receptor beta chains were all obtained from the same sample, sequenced in a study of regulatory T cells in long-lasting Graves disease. Time point reported: newly diagnosed GD, antithyroid drugs for less than 3 months. RNA isolated from PBMCs was used to make the TCR library. Arm-PCR with iRepertoire HTBI primers amplified the CDR3 regions for these TCR beta libraries. One entry per CDR3 protein, called by TCRdb with MiXCR from the multiplex PCR reads. The sample lists approximately 440,000 distinct CDR3 sequences; around 15% were seen once. The sample also formed part of further work on T cells in Graves' hyperthyroidism and ophthalmopathy.

The sample consisted of peripheral blood mononuclear cells (PBMCs), taken at new diagnosis, from a patient treated with antithyroid drugs. The receptor source for this set is a middle-aged man with Graves disease.

This clonotype was seen a few times. Germline and junction disagree at one end, which may indicate a read error. The chain recombines TRBV28 with TRBJ2-7, with 9 bases identical to TRBD1. The CDR3 is made up of 15 amino acids. CDR1 is MDHEN and CDR2 is SYDVKM in the germline V gene. CDR3 region: CAGSPTGTGINEQYF. CDR3 sequence (DNA): TGTGCCGGCAGTCCCACCGGGACAGGGATAAACGAGCAGTACTTC. The full variable domain, its missing parts supplied by reference TRBV28 and TRBJ2-7, is DVKVTQSSRYLVKRTGEKVFLECVQDMDHENMFWYRQDPGLGLRLIYFSYDVKMKEKGDIPEGYSVSREKKERFSLILESASTNQTSMYLCAGSPTGTGINEQYFGPGTRLTVT.

This clonotype has a handful of counts. This sequence joins TRBV29-1 and TRBJ2-1, with D possibly TRBD1 on 6 matching bases. From germline, CDR1 is SQVTM and CDR2 ANQGSEA. CDR3 length: 13 residues. V was pared by 8 bases and J by 5 bases, with 16 bases between. CDR3 in amino acids: CSLGQLMNNEQFF. CDR3 sequence (DNA): TGCAGCCTCGGACAGCTAATGAACAATGAGCAGTTCTTC.

In this sample, this clonotype turned up many times. The chain couples TRBV30 to TRBJ1-2, with D possibly TRBD1 on 5 matching bases. CDR1 is GTSNPN, CDR2 SVGIG, per germline (reference sequence). Trimming took off 5 bases at V and 5 bases at J, with 15 bases between the two ends. The length of the CDR3 is 13 residues. The CDR3, as DNA: TGTGCCTGGGCCGGGACCAAAGGATATGGCTACACCTTC. Amino acids: CAWAGTKGYGYTF.

This clonotype showed up many times. This chain connects TRBV15 to TRBJ2-3; D is perhaps TRBD1 (6 bases). CDR3 length: 15 amino acids. Trimming took off 0 bases at V and 6 bases at J, with 13 bases between the two ends. Germline-derived CDR1 and CDR2 are LNHNV and YYDKDF (reference sequence). In DNA form, the CDR3 reads TGTGCCACCAGCAGAGACCGGGACACCCTGGATACGCAGTATTTT. Encoded protein: CATSRDRDTLDTQYF.

This clonotype was detected a few times. The genes are TRBV15 and TRBJ1-5; weak D call: TRBD1 (5 bases). The CDR3 length is 14 residues. The germline V and J ends were trimmed by 3 bases and 9 bases, with 15 bases remaining between them. Germline V gene lookup returns CDR1 LNHNV and CDR2 YYDKDF (reference sequence). CDR3 bases: TGTGCCACCAGCAGGGGAGATGTAAGGGGGCCCCAGCATTTT. It specifies CATSRGDVRGPQHF.

J is TRBJ2-1 and V is TRBV28; D is perhaps TRBD1 (5 bases). From germline, CDR1 is MDHEN and CDR2 SYDVKM. This CDR3 contains 13 residues. The V and J ends lost 1 base and 7 bases respectively, with 8 bases between them. This chain's CDR3 is CASSLFKGNEQFF. CDR3 DNA: TGTGCCAGCAGTTTATTTAAGGGGAATGAGCAGTTCTTC.

This clonotype occurred many times. The CDR3 sequence is CASSFTFGTSGRKAKNIQYF. The DNA for the CDR3 is TGTGCCAGCAGTTTCACATTCGGGACTAGCGGGAGGAAGGCCAAAAACATTCAGTACTTC. The V call is TRBV28, the J call TRBJ2-4; 15 positions match TRBD2. CDR1 MDHEN and CDR2 SYDVKM come from the germline V gene. V was clipped by 3 bases and J by 1 base; unmatched bases: 10. The CDR3 has 20 residues.

The chain employs TRBV3-1 and TRBJ1-2; 7 nucleotides match TRBD1. This CDR3 contains 12 residues. The germline CDR1 and CDR2 sequences are LGHDT and YNNKEL (reference sequence). V dropped 4 bases and J dropped 7; count of bases not matched to a gene: 3. CDR3 in amino acids: CASSPDRVGYTF. The DNA of the CDR3 is TGTGCCAGCAGCCCTGACAGGGTTGGCTACACCTTC.

The sample holds many counts of this clonotype. Here the CDR3 reads CASSFSGRKPDTQYF. The CDR3 nucleotides are TGCGCCAGCAGCTTTAGCGGGAGGAAACCAGATACGCAGTATTTT. The chain carries TRBV5-1 and TRBJ2-3; 10 bases match TRBD2. This CDR3 is 15 amino acids long. Germline V lookup: CDR1 SGHRS, CDR2 YFSETQ. The V gene end was trimmed by 2 bases and the J gene end by 4 bases; junction bases not matched to a gene: 4.

The chain is built from TRBV3-1 and TRBJ2-1, with a weak D call TRBD2 (6 bases). The V end was cut by 1 base, the J end by 4 bases, with 11 bases between. The CDR3 has 15 residues. In germline, CDR1 is LGHDT, CDR2 YNNKEL (reference sequence). The CDR3 DNA follows: TGTGCCAGCAGCCAAGGGAGGGAGGCATACAATGAGCAGTTCTTC. Its translation is CASSQGREAYNEQFF.

The table lists this clonotype with a few counts. The genes are TRBV24-1 and TRBJ2-5, with 10 bases aligning to TRBD1. The CDR3 is 16 amino acids. CDR1 is KGHDR, CDR2 SFDVKD, per germline. The V and J ends lost 3 bases and 6 bases, in that order; junction bases with no gene match: 9. The CDR3, as DNA: TGTGCCACCAGTGATCCACAAGGGACAGGGGAAAAGACCCAGTACTTC. It translates to CATSDPQGTGEKTQYF.

This clonotype was found many times. The chain uses TRBV5-1 and TRBJ2-3; TRBD1 aligns across 9 bases. With V trimmed by 0 bases and J by 3 bases, 5 bases remained unmatched. The CDR3 is 16 amino acids. The V gene's germline CDR1 is SGHRS and CDR2 YFSETQ. CDR3 in amino acids: CASSLATGGWTDTQYF. In DNA form, the CDR3 reads TGCGCCAGCAGCTTGGCTACAGGGGGCTGGACAGATACGCAGTATTTT.

This clonotype was recorded many times. J is TRBJ1-4 and V is TRBV12-3 or TRBV12-4; 11 bases line up with TRBD1. The CDR3 loop spans 14 amino acids. Losses at the gene ends were 6 bases for V and 7 bases for J; bases not matched to a gene: 4. The CDR3 DNA is TGTGCCAGCAGAAGGGACAGGGGGACTGAAAAACTGTTTTTT. This sequence encodes CASRRDRGTEKLFF.

This chain uses TRBV20-1 with TRBJ2-3; 9 bases agree with TRBD2. Trimming took 1 base from V and 1 from J; bases not matched to a gene: 0. The germline CDR1 and CDR2 sequences are DFQATT and SNEGSKA (reference sequence). CDR3 length: 14 residues. CDR3: CSARVAGGTDTQYF. CDR3 bases: TGCAGTGCTAGAGTAGCGGGAGGCACAGATACGCAGTATTTT.